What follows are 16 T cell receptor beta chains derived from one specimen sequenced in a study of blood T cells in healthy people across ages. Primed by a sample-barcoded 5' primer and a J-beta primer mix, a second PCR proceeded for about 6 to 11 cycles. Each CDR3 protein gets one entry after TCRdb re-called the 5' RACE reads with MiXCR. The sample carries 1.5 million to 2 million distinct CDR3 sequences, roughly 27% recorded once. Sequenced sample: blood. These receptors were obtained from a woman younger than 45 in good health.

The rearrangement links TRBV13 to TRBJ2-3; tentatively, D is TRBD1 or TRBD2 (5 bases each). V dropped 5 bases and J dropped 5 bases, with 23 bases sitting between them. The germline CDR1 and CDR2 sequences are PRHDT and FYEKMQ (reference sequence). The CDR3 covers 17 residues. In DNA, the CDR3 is TGTGCCAGCAGCCCGGCAGGATCGGGGCGATCCGGAGATACGCAGTATTTT. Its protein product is CASSPAGSGRSGDTQYF.

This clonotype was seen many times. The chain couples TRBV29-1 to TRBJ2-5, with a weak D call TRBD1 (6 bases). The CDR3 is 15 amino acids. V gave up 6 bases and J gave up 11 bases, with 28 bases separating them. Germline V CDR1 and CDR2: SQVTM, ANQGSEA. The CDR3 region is CSVLGMAGEGLEQYF. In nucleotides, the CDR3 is TGCAGCGTCCTAGGCATGGCAGGGGAAGGGCTAGAGCAGTACTTC.

The chain's CDR3 is CASSRGLADSEQFF. The CDR3 bases are TGTGCCAGCAGCCGGGGACTAGCGGACTCTGAGCAGTTCTTC. The chain employs TRBV3-1 and TRBJ2-1, with 11 bases lining up with TRBD2. The CDR3 loop spans 14 amino acids. V lost 4 bases and J lost 9; bases outside the gene matches: 5. CDR1 is LGHDT and CDR2 is YNNKEL in the germline V gene (reference sequence).

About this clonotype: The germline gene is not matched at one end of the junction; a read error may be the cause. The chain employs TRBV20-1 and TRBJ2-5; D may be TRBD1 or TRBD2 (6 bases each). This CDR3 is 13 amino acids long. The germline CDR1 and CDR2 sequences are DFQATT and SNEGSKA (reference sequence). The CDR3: CSARRTVRETRYF. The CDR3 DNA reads TGCAGTGCCAGACGGACAGTTCGGGAGACCCGGTACTTC.

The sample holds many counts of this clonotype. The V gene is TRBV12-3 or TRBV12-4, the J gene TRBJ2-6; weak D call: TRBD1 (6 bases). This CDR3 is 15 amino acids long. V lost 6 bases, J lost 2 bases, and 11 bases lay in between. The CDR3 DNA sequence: TGTGCCAGCAGGGCCTCAGGGGCTGGGGCCAACGTCCTGACTTTC. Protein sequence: CASRASGAGANVLTF.

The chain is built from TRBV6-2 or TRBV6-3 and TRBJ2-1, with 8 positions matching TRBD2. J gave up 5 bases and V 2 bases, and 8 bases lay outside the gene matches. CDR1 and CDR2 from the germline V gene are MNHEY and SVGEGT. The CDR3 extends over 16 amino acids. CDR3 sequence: CASSYGIAGHHNEQFF. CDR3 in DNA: TGTGCCAGCAGTTACGGGATAGCGGGGCACCACAATGAGCAGTTCTTC.

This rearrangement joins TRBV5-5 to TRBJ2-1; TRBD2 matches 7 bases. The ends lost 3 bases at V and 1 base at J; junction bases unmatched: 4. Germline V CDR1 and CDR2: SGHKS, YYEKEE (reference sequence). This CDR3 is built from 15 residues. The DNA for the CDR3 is TGTGCCAGCAGCTACAGCGGGGTTTCCTACAATGAGCAGTTCTTC. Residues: CASSYSGVSYNEQFF.

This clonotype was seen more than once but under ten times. DNA of the CDR3: TGCGCCAGCAGCCCGCAACTAGCGGGGGCGACATATGAGCAGTTCTTC. Residues: CASSPQLAGATYEQFF. The chain uses TRBV5-1 and TRBJ2-1; 11 positions match TRBD2. The germline CDR1 and CDR2 sequences are SGHRS and YFSETQ. The CDR3 loop spans 16 amino acids. The ends lost 4 bases at V and 8 bases at J; junction bases unmatched: 11.

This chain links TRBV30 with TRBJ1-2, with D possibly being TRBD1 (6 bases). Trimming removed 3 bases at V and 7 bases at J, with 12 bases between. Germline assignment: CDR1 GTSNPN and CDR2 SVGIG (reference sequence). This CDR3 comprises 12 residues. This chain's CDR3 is CAWSGGGPGYTF. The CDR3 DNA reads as TGTGCCTGGAGCGGAGGGGGACCTGGCTACACCTTC.

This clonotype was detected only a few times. CDR3 coding DNA: TGTGCCAGCAGTCGATCGACGGGCTCTGGGGCCAACGTCCTGACTTTC. Its protein product is CASSRSTGSGANVLTF. The chain recombines TRBV6-6 with TRBJ2-6; no clear D gene. The germline CDR1 and CDR2 sequences are MNHNY and SVGAGI (reference sequence). The CDR3 covers 16 residues. V lost 5 bases and J lost 0, with 11 bases in between.

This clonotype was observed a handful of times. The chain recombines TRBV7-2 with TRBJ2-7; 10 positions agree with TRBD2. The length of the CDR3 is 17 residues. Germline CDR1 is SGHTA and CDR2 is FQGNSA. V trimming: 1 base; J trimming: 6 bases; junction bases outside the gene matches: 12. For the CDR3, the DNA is TGTGCCAGCAGCTTAGTAATAGGCCTAGCGGGAGTAAGCGAGCAGTACTTC. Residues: CASSLVIGLAGVSEQYF.

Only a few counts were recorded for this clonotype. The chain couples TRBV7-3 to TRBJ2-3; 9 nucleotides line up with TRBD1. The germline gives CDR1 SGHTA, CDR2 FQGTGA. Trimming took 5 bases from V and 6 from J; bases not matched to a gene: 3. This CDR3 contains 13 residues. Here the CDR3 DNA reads TGTGCCAGCAGCGCCGACAGGGGGGATACGCAGTATTTT. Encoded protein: CASSADRGDTQYF.

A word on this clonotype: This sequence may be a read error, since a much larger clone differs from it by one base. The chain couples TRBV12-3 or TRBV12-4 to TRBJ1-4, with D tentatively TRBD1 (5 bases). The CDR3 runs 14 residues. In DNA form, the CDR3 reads TGTGCCAGCAGTTTAGGACAGACTAGTGAAAAACTGTTTTTT. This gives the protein CASSLGQTSEKLFF.

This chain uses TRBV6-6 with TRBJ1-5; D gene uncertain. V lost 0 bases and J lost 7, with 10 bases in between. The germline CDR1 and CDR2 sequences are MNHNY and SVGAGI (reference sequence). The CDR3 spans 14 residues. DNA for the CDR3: TGTGCCAGCAGTTACTCAGCGGGTTCGCAGCCCCAGCATTTT. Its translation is CASSYSAGSQPQHF.

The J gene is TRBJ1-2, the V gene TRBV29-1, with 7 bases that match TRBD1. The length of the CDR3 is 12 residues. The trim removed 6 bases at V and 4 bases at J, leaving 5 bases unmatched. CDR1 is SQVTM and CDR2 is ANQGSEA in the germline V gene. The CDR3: CSVPGQVYGYTF. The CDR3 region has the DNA TGCAGCGTCCCCGGACAGGTCTATGGCTACACCTTC. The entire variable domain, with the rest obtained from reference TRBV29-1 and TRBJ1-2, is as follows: SAVISQKPSRDICQRGTSLTIQCQVDSQVTMMFWYRQQPGQSLTLIATANQGSEATYESGFVIDKFPISRPNLTFSTLTVSNMSPEDSSIYLCSVPGQVYGYTFGSGTRLTVV.

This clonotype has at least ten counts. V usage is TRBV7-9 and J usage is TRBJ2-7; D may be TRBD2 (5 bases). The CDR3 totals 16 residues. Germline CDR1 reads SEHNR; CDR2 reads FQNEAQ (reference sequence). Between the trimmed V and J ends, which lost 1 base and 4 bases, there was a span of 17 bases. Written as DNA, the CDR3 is TGTGCCAGCAGCTTAGAGGCTACCGAGCGGCCTTACGAGCAGTACTTC. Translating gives CASSLEATERPYEQYF. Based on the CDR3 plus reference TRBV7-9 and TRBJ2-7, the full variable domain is DTGVSQNPRHKITKRGQNVTFRCDPISEHNRLYWYRQTLGQGPEFLTYFQNEAQLEKSRLLSDRFSAERPKGSFSTLEIQRTEQGDSAMYLCASSLEATERPYEQYFGPGTRLTVT.